Included here is one TCR beta chain sequence, with context. MiXCR, applied by TCRdb to the 5' RACE reads, yields one record per CDR3 protein. The sample records 35,000 to 55,000 distinct CDR3 sequences, approximately 6.2% being singletons. The record originates from a study of early T cells in non-severe SARS-CoV-2 infection. The CDR3 is 15 amino acids. Trimming removed 4 bases from V and 9 bases from J; junction bases left unmatched: 9. The material was whole blood, obtained at baseline. The TCR comes from an adult who was a healthcare worker with PCR-confirmed SARS-CoV-2 infection or an uninfected control (not recorded which). This chain links TRBV12-3 or TRBV12-4 with TRBJ1-6; 7 nucleotides line up with TRBD1. The CDR3 DNA reads as TGTGCCAGCAGTTCCCGACAGGGTTGGAGTTCACCCCTCCACTTT. Amino acids: CASSSRQGWSSPLHF.